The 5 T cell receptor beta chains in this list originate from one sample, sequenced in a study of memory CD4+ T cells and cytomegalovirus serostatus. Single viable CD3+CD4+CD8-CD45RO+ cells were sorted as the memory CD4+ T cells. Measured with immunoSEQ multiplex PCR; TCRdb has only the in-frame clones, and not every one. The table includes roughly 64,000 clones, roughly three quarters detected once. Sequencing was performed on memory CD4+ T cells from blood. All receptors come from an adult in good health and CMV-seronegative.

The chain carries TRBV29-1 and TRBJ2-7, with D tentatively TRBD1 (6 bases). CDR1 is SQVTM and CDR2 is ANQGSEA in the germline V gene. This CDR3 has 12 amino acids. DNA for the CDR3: TGCAGCGTTGGGGTACGGGACACCTCCTTGAACGTC. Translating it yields CSVGVRDTSLNV.

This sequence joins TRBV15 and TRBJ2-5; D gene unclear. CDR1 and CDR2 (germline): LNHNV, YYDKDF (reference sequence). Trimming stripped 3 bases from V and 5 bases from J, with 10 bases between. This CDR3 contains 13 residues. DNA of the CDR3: TGTGCCACCAGCAGGGAATCCCGGGAGACCCAGTACTTC. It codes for CATSRESRETQYF.

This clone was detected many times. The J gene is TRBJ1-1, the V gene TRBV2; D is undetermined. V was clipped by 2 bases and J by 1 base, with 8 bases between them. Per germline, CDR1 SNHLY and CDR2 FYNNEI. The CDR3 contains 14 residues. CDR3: CASSEQTRNTEAFF. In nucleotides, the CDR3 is TGTGCCAGCAGTGAACAAACAAGGAACACTGAAGCTTTCTTT.

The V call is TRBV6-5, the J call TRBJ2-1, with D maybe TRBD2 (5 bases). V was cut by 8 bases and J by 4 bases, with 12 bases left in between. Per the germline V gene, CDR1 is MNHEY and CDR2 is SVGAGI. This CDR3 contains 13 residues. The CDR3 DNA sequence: TGTGCCAGCTCACGGAGGCTTTACAATGAGCAGTTCTTC. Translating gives CASSRRLYNEQFF.

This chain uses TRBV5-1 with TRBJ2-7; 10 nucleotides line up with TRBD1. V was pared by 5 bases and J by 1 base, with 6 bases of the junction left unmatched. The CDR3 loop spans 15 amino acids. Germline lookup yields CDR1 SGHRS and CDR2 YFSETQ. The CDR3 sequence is CASRSGQGFSYEQYF. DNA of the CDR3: TGCGCCAGCAGATCGGGACAGGGGTTTTCCTACGAGCAGTACTTC.